A single sample gave rise to the 4 T cell receptor beta chains below, sequenced in a study of blood T cell repertoires in COVID-19. The data were produced by immunoSEQ multiplex PCR, yet TCRdb's version contains in-frame clones alone and is incomplete. The sample lists 150,000 to 180,000 clones, 70% to 90% occurring once. The sample consisted of peripheral blood. The receptors were sampled from a man aged 60 to 75 with COVID-19, enrolled during active disease.

CDR3 residues: CARGVAGVRETQYF. As DNA, the CDR3 is TGTGCCAGGGGGGTAGCGGGAGTCAGGGAGACCCAGTACTTC. This chain links TRBV6-5 with TRBJ2-5; 9 nucleotides agree with TRBD2. The V gene end was trimmed by 9 bases and the J gene end by 5 bases; junction bases not matched to a gene: 10. The CDR3 spans 14 residues. Germline V lookup: CDR1 MNHEY, CDR2 SVGAGI.

This clone was found a few times. The CDR3: CASRSSGGEQFF. The CDR3 bases are TGTGCCAGCAGATCTAGCGGGGGAGAGCAGTTCTTC. The chain is built from TRBV9 and TRBJ2-1, with 10 positions matching TRBD2. The CDR3 is 12 residues long. The trim removed 5 bases at V and 10 bases at J, leaving 3 bases unmatched. CDR1 and CDR2 from the germline V gene are SGDLS and YYNGEE.

CDR3 sequence: CASSPDRVSYNEQFF. CDR3 sequence (DNA): TGTGCCAGCAGCCCCGACAGGGTTTCCTACAATGAGCAGTTCTTC. The chain joins TRBV7-9 to TRBJ2-1, with 7 bases fitting TRBD1. After removal of 5 bases from V and 1 base from J, the junction contained 5 bases not matched to a gene. Germline V gene sequence: CDR1 SEHNR, CDR2 FQNEAQ (reference sequence). The CDR3 is 15 residues long. Together with reference TRBV7-9 and TRBJ2-1, the CDR3 gives the full variable domain: DTGVSQNPRHKITKRGQNVTFRCDPISEHNRLYWYRQTLGQGPEFLTYFQNEAQLEKSRLLSDRFSAERPKGSFSTLEIQRTEQGDSAMYLCASSPDRVSYNEQFFGPGTRLTVL.

The rearrangement uses TRBV7-8 and TRBJ1-1, with D tentatively TRBD1 (5 bases). V gave up 7 bases and J gave up 5 bases, with 14 bases separating them. The germline V gene has CDR1 SGHVS and CDR2 FQNEAQ. There are 13 residues in the CDR3. Here the CDR3 DNA reads TGTGCCAGCACCCCCCGGGGGGGGACTGAAGCTTTCTTT. Its translation: CASTPRGGTEAFF.